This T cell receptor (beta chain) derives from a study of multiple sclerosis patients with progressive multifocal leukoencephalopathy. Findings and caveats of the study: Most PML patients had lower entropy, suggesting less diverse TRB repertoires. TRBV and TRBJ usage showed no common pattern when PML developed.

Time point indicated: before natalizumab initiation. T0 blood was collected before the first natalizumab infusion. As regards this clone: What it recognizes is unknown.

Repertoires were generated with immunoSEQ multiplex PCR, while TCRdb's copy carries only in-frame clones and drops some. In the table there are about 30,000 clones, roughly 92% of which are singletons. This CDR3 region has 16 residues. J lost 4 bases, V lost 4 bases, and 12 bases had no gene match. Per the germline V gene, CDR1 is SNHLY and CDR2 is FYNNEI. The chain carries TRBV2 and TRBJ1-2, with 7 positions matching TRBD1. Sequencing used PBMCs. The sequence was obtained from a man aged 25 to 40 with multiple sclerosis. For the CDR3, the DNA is TGTGCCAGCAGTGTATCCGAAGGGGGCGCTGGCTATGGCTACACCTTC. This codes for CASSVSEGGAGYGYTF.